The 18 T cell receptor beta chains below come from one sample, sequenced in a study of T cell responses to AZD1222 COVID-19 vaccine. Produced via immunoSEQ multiplex PCR; TCRdb's table is partial and in-frame only. The sample yields around 58,000 clones, roughly 90% seen once. Source: peripheral blood, taken 28 days after the second AZD1222 dose. All receptors derive from an adult who received the AZD1222 COVID-19 vaccine.

The chain joins TRBV11-3 to TRBJ2-1, with D tentatively TRBD2 (5 bases). This CDR3 is 15 amino acids long. Per germline, CDR1 SGHNT and CDR2 YENEEA. Trimming stripped 1 base from V and 4 bases from J, with 11 bases between. As DNA, the CDR3 is TGTGCCAGCAGCTTAGGGAGTACTAGGTACAATGAGCAGTTCTTC. It is translated as CASSLGSTRYNEQFF.

The chain joins TRBV21-1 to TRBJ1-2. TRBV21-1 is an annotated pseudogene. The CDR3 is 9 residues long. CDR3 in DNA: TGTGCCAGCAAGGAGGGCTACACCTTC. It translates to CASKEGYTF.

This clone showed up just once. The V call is TRBV5-1, the J call TRBJ1-2, with D perhaps matching TRBD1 (6 bases). Germline V CDR1 and CDR2: SGHRS, YFSETQ. The ends were cut back, 4 bases at V and 2 bases at J, with 15 bases in the middle. The CDR3 has 15 residues. The DNA of the CDR3 is TGCGCCAGCAGCCGGACTGGGGGCCGAAACTATGGCTACACCTTC. It codes for CASSRTGGRNYGYTF. The complete variable domain, with remaining parts taken from reference TRBV5-1 and TRBJ1-2, reads KAGVTQTPRYLIKTRGQQVTLSCSPISGHRSVSWYQQTPGQGLQFLFEYFSETQRNKGNFPGRFSGRQFSNSRSEMNVSTLELGDSALYLCASSRTGGRNYGYTFGSGTRLTVV.

The chain carries TRBV14 and TRBJ1-2; D gene unclear. This CDR3 has 13 residues. Germline V CDR1 and CDR2: SGHDN, FVKESK. Between the trimmed V and J ends, which lost 1 base and 4 bases, there was a span of 7 bases. CDR3 sequence: CASSQVQTYGYTF. CDR3 coding DNA: TGTGCCAGCAGCCAAGTCCAGACCTATGGCTACACCTTC. Together with reference TRBV14 and TRBJ1-2, the CDR3 gives the full variable domain: EAGVTQFPSHSVIEKGQTVTLRCDPISGHDNLYWYRRVMGKEIKFLLHFVKESKQDESGMPNNRFLAERTGGTYSTLKVQPAELEDSGVYFCASSQVQTYGYTFGSGTRLTVV.

The J gene is TRBJ2-7, the V gene TRBV28, with a weak D call TRBD2 (6 bases). The germline CDR1 and CDR2 sequences are MDHEN and SYDVKM. The V end lost 2 bases, the J end lost 4 bases, and 18 bases lay between the germline ends. The CDR3 length is 16 residues. CDR3 loop: CASSLAGTGMLYEQYF. CDR3 nucleotide sequence: TGTGCCAGCAGTTTAGCCGGGACTGGAATGTTATACGAGCAGTACTTC.

This clone has a handful of counts. J is TRBJ1-1 and V is TRBV20-1; no reliable D call. Germline V gene lookup returns CDR1 DFQATT and CDR2 SNEGSKA (reference sequence). Trimming took off 3 bases at V and 3 bases at J, with 14 bases between the two ends. This CDR3 comprises 14 residues. The CDR3 region is CSASPGVGDTEAFF. The CDR3 DNA follows: TGCAGTGCTAGTCCTGGTGTTGGGGACACTGAAGCTTTCTTT.

The chain couples TRBV11-2 to TRBJ2-1; 10 bases are a match to TRBD2. The J segment lost 9 bases and the V segment lost 0 bases, leaving 5 bases of the junction unmatched. Germline V lookup: CDR1 SGHAT, CDR2 FQNNGV. This CDR3 is built from 15 residues. The CDR3 nucleotides read TGTGCCAGCAGCTTAGATAGGACTAGCGGCGGTGAGCAGTTCTTC. Translating it yields CASSLDRTSGGEQFF. Filled out from reference TRBV11-2 and TRBJ2-1, the complete variable domain reads EAGVAQSPRYKIIEKRQSVAFWCNPISGHATLYWYQQILGQGPKLLIQFQNNGVVDDSQLPKDRFSAERLKGVDSTLKIQPAKLEDSAVYLCASSLDRTSGGEQFFGPGTRLTVL.

This clone was observed a single time. The rearrangement uses TRBV12-3 or TRBV12-4 and TRBJ1-5; D gene uncertain. V shed 3 bases and J shed 2 bases, with 5 bases lying between them. This CDR3 spans 13 amino acids. CDR3 loop: CASSFQGNQPQHF. CDR3 nucleotide sequence: TGTGCCAGCAGTTTTCAGGGCAATCAGCCCCAGCATTTT.

This clone was recorded once. V is TRBV7-8 and J is TRBJ2-5; 12 nucleotides match TRBD2. V was pared by 5 bases and J by 5 bases, with 12 bases of the junction left unmatched. Germline-derived CDR1 and CDR2 are SGHVS and FQNEAQ. The CDR3 is 17 amino acids. CDR3 sequence reads: CASSVLTSGRIWETQYF. CDR3 DNA: TGTGCCAGCAGCGTACTGACTAGCGGGAGAATTTGGGAGACCCAGTACTTC.

The rearrangement uses TRBV7-6 and TRBJ2-2; a possible D gene is TRBD2 (6 bases). Germline assignment: CDR1 SGHVS and CDR2 FNYEAQ. Trimming took off 5 bases at V and 2 bases at J, with 9 bases between the two ends. The CDR3 consists of 14 residues. The DNA for the CDR3 is TGTGCCAGCAGCAAGGGACTTAACACCGGGGAGCTGTTTTTT. Its protein product is CASSKGLNTGELFF.

V gene TRBV7-9 combines with J gene TRBJ2-7; 7 positions match TRBD2. V trimming: 3 bases; J trimming: 4 bases; junction bases outside the gene matches: 9. Germline V gene data show CDR1 as SEHNR and CDR2 as FQNEAQ (reference sequence). This CDR3 has 15 residues. The CDR3 DNA reads TGTGCCAGCAGCTTTGGGAGGGTCGGTTCGTACGAGCAGTACTTC. The encoded protein is CASSFGRVGSYEQYF.

The chain carries TRBV7-9 and TRBJ2-5; 10 bases align to TRBD2. The CDR3 is 15 residues long. Germline CDR1 reads SEHNR; CDR2 reads FQNEAQ (reference sequence). V shed 3 bases and J 8 bases; nucleotides not matched to a gene: 9. DNA for the CDR3: TGTGCCAGCAGCTTGGGACTAGCGCTTGCTGGTACCCAGTACTTC. Translating gives CASSLGLALAGTQYF.

The CDR3 sequence: CASSMSGRGLYGYTF. In DNA, the CDR3 is TGTGCCAGTAGTATGTCCGGGAGAGGGCTCTATGGCTACACCTTC. V gene TRBV19 combines with J gene TRBJ1-2; D call uncertain. Trimming took 3 bases from V and 4 from J, leaving 15 bases between them. The CDR3 loop spans 15 amino acids. CDR1 and CDR2 (germline): LNHDA, SQIVND (reference sequence).

This sequence joins TRBV7-9 and TRBJ1-6; D perhaps matches TRBD1 (5 bases). Germline V CDR1 and CDR2: SEHNR, FQNEAQ (reference sequence). CDR3 length equals 17 residues. Trimming removed 0 bases at V and 10 bases at J, with 19 bases between. The CDR3 DNA reads as TGTGCCAGCAGCTTAGCTTCAGGGACGGCTGGCAAATCACCCCTCCACTTT. It specifies CASSLASGTAGKSPLHF.

The chain employs TRBV15 and TRBJ1-6; D may be TRBD1 (5 bases). Germline V lookup: CDR1 LNHNV, CDR2 YYDKDF (reference sequence). The CDR3 has 14 residues. Trimming took 8 bases from V and 7 from J, leaving 15 bases between them. CDR3 sequence: CATGGGTENSPLHF. The DNA for the CDR3 is TGTGCCACCGGGGGTGGGACGGAGAATTCACCCCTCCACTTT. Variable domain in full (rest from reference TRBV15 and TRBJ1-6): DAMVIQNPRYQVTQFGKPVTLSCSQTLNHNVMYWYQQKSSQAPKLLFHYYDKDFNNEADTPDNFQSRRPNTSFCFLDIRSPGLGDTAMYLCATGGGTENSPLHFGNGTRLTVT.

The rearrangement uses TRBV6-5 and TRBJ2-5; D is unclear. Germline assignment: CDR1 MNHEY and CDR2 SVGAGI. V was trimmed by 7 bases and J by 4 bases, leaving 19 bases between them. CDR3 length equals 15 residues. CDR3 sequence: CASKRVVYAVETQYF. The CDR3 DNA reads as TGTGCCAGCAAAAGGGTGGTTTATGCAGTAGAGACCCAGTACTTC.

The V gene is TRBV19, the J gene TRBJ2-7; 11 bases are a match to TRBD2. V lost 1 base to trimming and J lost 3 bases; unmatched junction nucleotides: 2. Germline lookup yields CDR1 LNHDA and CDR2 SQIVND (reference sequence). The CDR3 runs 15 residues. The CDR3 protein is CASSIALAGVYEQYF. The CDR3 region has the DNA TGTGCCAGTAGTATAGCACTAGCGGGAGTCTACGAGCAGTACTTC.

V gene TRBV5-1 combines with J gene TRBJ1-1; no clear D gene. The CDR3 is 13 amino acids. Germline assignment: CDR1 SGHRS and CDR2 YFSETQ. Trimming pared 0 bases from V and 5 bases from J, leaving 8 bases between. The CDR3 DNA reads TGCGCCAGCAGCTTGGACGGTGGGACTGAAGCTTTCTTT. It yields the protein CASSLDGGTEAFF.